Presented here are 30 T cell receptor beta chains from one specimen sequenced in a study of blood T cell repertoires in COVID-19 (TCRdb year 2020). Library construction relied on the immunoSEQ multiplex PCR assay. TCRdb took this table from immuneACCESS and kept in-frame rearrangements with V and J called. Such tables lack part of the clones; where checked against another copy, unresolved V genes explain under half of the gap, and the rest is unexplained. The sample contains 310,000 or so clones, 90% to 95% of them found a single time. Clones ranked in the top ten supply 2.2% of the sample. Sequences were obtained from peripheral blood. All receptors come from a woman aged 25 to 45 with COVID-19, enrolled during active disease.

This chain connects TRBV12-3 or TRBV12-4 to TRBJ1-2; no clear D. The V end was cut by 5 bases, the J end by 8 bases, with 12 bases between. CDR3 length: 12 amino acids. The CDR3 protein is CASSPKRLGYTF. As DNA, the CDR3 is TGTGCCAGCAGTCCCAAGAGGCTCGGCTACACCTTC.

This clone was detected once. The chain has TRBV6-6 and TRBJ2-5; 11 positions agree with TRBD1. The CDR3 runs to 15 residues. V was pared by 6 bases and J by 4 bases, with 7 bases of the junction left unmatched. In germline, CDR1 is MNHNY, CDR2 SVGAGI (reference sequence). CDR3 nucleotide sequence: TGTGCCAGCAGAACCGGGACAGGGGGTCCAGAGACCCAGTACTTC. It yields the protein CASRTGTGGPETQYF.

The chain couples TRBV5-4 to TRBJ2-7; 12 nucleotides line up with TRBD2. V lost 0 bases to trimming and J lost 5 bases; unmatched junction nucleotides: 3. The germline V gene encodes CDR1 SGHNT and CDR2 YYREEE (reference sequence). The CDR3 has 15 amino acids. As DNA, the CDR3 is TGTGCCAGCAGCTTGGGACTAGCGGGAGCGAACGAGCAGTACTTC. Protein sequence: CASSLGLAGANEQYF.

Here the CDR3 reads CASRDGPGSYNEQFF. The CDR3 region has the DNA TGTGCCAGCAGGGACGGGCCAGGGTCCTACAATGAGCAGTTCTTC. This rearrangement joins TRBV28 to TRBJ2-1; tentatively, D is TRBD1 (5 bases). From germline, CDR1 is MDHEN and CDR2 SYDVKM. V dropped 6 bases and J dropped 1 base, with 13 bases sitting between them. This CDR3 comprises 15 residues.

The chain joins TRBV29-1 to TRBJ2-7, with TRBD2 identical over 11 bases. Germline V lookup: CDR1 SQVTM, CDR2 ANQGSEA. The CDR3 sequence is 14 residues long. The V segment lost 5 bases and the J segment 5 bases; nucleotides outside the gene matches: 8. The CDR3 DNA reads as TGCAGCGTTTTACCGGGACTAGCGGATGACGAGCAGTACTTC. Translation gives CSVLPGLADDEQYF.

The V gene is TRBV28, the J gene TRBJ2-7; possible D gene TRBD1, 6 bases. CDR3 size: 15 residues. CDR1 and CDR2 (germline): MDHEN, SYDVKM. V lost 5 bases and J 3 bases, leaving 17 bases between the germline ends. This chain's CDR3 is CASSKYTGPLYEQYF. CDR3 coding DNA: TGTGCCAGCAGTAAGTACACAGGGCCCCTCTACGAGCAGTACTTC. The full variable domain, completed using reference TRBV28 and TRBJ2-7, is DVKVTQSSRYLVKRTGEKVFLECVQDMDHENMFWYRQDPGLGLRLIYFSYDVKMKEKGDIPEGYSVSREKKERFSLILESASTNQTSMYLCASSKYTGPLYEQYFGPGTRLTVT.

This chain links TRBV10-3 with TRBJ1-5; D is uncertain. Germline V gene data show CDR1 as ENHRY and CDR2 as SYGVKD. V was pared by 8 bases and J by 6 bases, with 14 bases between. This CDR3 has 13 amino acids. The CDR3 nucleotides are TGTGCCATCGCCGACGGGTACTCTCAGCCCCAGCATTTT. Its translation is CAIADGYSQPQHF.

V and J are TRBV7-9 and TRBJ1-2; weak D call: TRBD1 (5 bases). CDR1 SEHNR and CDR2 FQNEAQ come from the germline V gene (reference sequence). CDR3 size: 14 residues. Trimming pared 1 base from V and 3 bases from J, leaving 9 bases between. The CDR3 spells CASSLVLQDYGYTF. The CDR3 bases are TGTGCCAGCAGCTTAGTTTTACAGGACTATGGCTACACCTTC.

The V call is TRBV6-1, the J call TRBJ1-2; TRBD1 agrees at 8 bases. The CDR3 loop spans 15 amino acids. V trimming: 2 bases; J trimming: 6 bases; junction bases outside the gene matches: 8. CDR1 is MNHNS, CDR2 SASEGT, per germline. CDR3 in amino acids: CASSESQGAAHGYTF. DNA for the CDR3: TGTGCCAGCAGTGAATCTCAGGGGGCGGCTCATGGCTACACCTTC.

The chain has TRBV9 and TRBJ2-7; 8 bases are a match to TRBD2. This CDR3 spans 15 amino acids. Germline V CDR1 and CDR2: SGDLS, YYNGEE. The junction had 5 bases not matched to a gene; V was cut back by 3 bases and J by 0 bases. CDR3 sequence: CASSGSSGSSYEQYF. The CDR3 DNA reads TGTGCCAGCAGCGGATCGAGCGGGAGCTCCTACGAGCAGTACTTC. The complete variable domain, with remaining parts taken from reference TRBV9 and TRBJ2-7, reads DSGVTQTPKHLITATGQRVTLRCSPRSGDLSVYWYQQSLDQGLQFLIQYYNGEERAKGNILERFSAQQFPDLHSELNLSSLELGDSALYFCASSGSSGSSYEQYFGPGTRLTVT.

The CDR3 DNA sequence: TGCGCCAGCAGCCCCATGGGGGAGGGTCAGCCCCAGCATTTT. Protein sequence: CASSPMGEGQPQHF. The chain recombines TRBV5-1 with TRBJ1-5, with D possibly TRBD1 on 5 matching bases. Germline V gene lookup returns CDR1 SGHRS and CDR2 YFSETQ. CDR3 length equals 14 residues. Between the trimmed V and J ends, which lost 4 bases and 6 bases, there was a span of 14 bases.

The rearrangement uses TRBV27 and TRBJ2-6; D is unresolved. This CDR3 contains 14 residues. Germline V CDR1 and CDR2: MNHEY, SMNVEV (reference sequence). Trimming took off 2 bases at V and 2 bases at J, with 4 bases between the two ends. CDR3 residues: CASSLIAGANVLTF. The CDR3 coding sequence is TGTGCCAGCAGTTTAATCGCTGGGGCCAACGTCCTGACTTTC.

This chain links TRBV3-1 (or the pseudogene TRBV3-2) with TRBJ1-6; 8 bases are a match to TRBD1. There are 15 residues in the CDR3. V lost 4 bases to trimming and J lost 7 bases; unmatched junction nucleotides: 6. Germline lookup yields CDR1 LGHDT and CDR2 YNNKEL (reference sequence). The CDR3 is CASSPTWTGNSPLHF. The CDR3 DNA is TGTGCCAGCAGCCCTACCTGGACAGGGAATTCACCCCTCCACTTT.

DNA of the CDR3: TGCGCCAGCAGCTTGGTGGACACTAACACTGAAGCTTTCTTT. Its translation is CASSLVDTNTEAFF. The rearrangement uses TRBV5-1 and TRBJ1-1, with D perhaps matching TRBD1 (5 bases). V lost 0 bases and J 2 bases, leaving 8 bases between the germline ends. In germline, CDR1 is SGHRS, CDR2 YFSETQ. This CDR3 has 14 amino acids.

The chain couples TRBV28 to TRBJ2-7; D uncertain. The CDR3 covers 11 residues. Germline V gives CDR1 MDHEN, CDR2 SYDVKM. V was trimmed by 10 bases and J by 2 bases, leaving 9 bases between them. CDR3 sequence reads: CATTATYEQYF. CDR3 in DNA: TGTGCCACTACAGCCACCTACGAGCAGTACTTC.

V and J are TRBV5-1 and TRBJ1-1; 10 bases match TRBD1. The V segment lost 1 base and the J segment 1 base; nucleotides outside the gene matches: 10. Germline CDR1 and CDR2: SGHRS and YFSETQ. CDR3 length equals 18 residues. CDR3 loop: CASSLSTGQGLPNTEAFF. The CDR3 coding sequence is TGCGCCAGCAGCTTGTCCACGGGACAGGGGCTTCCGAACACTGAAGCTTTCTTT. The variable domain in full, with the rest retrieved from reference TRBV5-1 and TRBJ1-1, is KAGVTQTPRYLIKTRGQQVTLSCSPISGHRSVSWYQQTPGQGLQFLFEYFSETQRNKGNFPGRFSGRQFSNSRSEMNVSTLELGDSALYLCASSLSTGQGLPNTEAFFGQGTRLTVV.

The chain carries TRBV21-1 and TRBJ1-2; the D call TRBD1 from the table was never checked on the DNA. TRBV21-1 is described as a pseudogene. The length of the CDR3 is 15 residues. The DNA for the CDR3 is TGTGCCAAATACCCTCGACAGGGGCCAAACTATGGCTACACCTTC. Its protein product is CAKYPRQGPNYGYTF.

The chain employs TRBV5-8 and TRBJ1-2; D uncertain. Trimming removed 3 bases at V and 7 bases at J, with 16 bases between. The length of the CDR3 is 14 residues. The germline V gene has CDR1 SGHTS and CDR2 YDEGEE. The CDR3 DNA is TGTGCCAGCAGCTCGGTACGAGGTAACGTTGGCTACACCTTC. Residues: CASSSVRGNVGYTF. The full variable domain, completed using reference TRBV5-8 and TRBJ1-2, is EAGVTQSPTHLIKTRGQQATLRCSPISGHTSVYWYQQALGLGLQFLLWYDEGEERNRGNFPPRFSGRQFPNYSSELNVNALELEDSALYLCASSSVRGNVGYTFGSGTRLTVV.

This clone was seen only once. Written as DNA, the CDR3 is TGTGCCAGCAAGGTGGGACTAGCCTCCAATGAGCAGTTCTTC. This gives the protein CASKVGLASNEQFF. The V and J genes are TRBV28 and TRBJ2-1; 9 positions agree with TRBD2. Germline V lookup: CDR1 MDHEN, CDR2 SYDVKM. The V gene end was trimmed by 7 bases and the J gene end by 6 bases; junction bases not matched to a gene: 7. The CDR3 totals 14 residues.

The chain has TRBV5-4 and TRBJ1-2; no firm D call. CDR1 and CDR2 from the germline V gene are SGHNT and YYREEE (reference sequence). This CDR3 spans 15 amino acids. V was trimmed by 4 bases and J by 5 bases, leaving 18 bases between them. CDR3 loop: CASSRTGNYGYGYTF. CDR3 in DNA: TGTGCCAGCAGCCGGACGGGGAATTATGGTTATGGCTACACCTTC.

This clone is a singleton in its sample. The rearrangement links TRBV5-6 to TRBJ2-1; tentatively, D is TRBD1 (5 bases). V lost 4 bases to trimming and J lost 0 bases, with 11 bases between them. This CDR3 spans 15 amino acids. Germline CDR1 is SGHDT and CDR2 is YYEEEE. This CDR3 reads CASSQVQGSYNEQFF. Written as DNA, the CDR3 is TGTGCCAGCAGCCAAGTGCAGGGCTCCTACAATGAGCAGTTCTTC.

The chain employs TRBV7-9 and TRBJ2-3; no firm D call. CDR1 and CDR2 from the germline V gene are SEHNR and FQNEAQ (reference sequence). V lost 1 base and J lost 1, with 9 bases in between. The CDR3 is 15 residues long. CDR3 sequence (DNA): TGTGCCAGCAGCTTAGATTCCCTCCGCACAGATACGCAGTATTTT. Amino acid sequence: CASSLDSLRTDTQYF. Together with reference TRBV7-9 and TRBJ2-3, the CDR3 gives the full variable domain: DTGVSQNPRHKITKRGQNVTFRCDPISEHNRLYWYRQTLGQGPEFLTYFQNEAQLEKSRLLSDRFSAERPKGSFSTLEIQRTEQGDSAMYLCASSLDSLRTDTQYFGPGTRLTVL.

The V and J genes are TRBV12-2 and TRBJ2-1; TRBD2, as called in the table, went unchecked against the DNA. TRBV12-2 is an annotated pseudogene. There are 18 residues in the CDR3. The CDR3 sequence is CASRLSRPGGRGYNEQFF. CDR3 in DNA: TGTGCAAGTCGCTTAAGTAGGCCTGGTGGGAGAGGGTACAATGAGCAGTTCTTC.

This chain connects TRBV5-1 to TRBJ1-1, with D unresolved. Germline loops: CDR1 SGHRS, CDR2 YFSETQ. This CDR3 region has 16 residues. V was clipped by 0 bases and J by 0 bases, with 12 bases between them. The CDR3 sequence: CASSLVAGRMNTEAFF. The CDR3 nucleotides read TGCGCCAGCAGCTTGGTGGCAGGCAGGATGAACACTGAAGCTTTCTTT.

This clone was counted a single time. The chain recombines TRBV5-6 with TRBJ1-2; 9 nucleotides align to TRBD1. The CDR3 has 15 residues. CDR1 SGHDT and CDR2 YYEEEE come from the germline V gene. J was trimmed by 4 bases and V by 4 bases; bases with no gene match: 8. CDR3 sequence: CASSTGTGRSYGYTF. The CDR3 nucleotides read TGTGCCAGCAGCACGGGGACAGGGAGAAGCTATGGCTACACCTTC.

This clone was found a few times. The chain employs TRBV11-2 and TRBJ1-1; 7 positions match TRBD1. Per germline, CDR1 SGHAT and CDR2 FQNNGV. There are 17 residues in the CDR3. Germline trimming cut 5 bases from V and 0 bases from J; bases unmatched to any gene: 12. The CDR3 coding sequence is TGTGCCAGCAGCCCCAGAGGTCGACAGGGAATGAACACTGAAGCTTTCTTT. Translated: CASSPRGRQGMNTEAFF. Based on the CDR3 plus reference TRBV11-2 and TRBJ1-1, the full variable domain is EAGVAQSPRYKIIEKRQSVAFWCNPISGHATLYWYQQILGQGPKLLIQFQNNGVVDDSQLPKDRFSAERLKGVDSTLKIQPAKLEDSAVYLCASSPRGRQGMNTEAFFGQGTRLTVV.

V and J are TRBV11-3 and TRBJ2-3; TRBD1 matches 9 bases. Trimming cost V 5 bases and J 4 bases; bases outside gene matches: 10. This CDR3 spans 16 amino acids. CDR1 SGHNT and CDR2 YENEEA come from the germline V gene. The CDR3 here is CASSQGQGIGADTQYF. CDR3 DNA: TGTGCCAGCAGCCAAGGACAGGGGATAGGTGCAGATACGCAGTATTTT.

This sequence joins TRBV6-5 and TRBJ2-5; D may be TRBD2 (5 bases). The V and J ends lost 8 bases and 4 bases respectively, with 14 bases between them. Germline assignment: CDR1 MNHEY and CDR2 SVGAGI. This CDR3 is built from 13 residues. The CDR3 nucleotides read TGTGCCAGCCACCGGGAAAGAAGAGAGACCCAGTACTTC. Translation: CASHRERRETQYF.

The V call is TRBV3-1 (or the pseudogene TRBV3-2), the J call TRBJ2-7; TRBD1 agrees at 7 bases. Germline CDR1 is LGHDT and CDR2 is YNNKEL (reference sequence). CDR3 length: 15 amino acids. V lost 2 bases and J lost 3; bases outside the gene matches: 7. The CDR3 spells CASSQFKGQIYEQYF. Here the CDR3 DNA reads TGTGCCAGCAGCCAATTCAAGGGACAGATCTACGAGCAGTACTTC.

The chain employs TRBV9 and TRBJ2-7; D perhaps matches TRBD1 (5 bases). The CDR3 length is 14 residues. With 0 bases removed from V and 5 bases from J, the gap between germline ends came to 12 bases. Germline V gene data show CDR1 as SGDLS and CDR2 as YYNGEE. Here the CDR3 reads CASSVDGAADEQYF. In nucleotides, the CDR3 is TGTGCCAGCAGCGTAGATGGGGCAGCCGACGAGCAGTACTTC.